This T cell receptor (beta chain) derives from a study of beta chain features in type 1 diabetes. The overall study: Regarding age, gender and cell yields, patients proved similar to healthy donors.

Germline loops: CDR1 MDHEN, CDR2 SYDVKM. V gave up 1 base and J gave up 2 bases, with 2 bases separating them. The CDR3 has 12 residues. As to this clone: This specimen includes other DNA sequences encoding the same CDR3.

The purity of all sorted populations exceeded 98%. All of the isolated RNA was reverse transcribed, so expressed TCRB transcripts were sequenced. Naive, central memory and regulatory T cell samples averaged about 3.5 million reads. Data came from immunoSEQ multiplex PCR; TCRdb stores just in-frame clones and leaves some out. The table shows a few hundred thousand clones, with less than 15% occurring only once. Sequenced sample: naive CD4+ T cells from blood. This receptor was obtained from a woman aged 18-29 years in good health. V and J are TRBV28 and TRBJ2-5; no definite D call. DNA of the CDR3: TGTGCCAGCAGTTTATCACAAGAGACCCAGTACTTC. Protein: CASSLSQETQYF.